This TCR beta chain was identified in a study of T cells in Graves' hyperthyroidism and ophthalmopathy. Notes on the study in general: Blood samples included most of the expanded thyroid clonotypes exceeding 0.001.

Amplification of TCR beta CDR3 regions was performed using RNA transcripts as template. In the first-round RT-PCR of the TCR CDR3, the HTBI primer set was used. One entry per CDR3 protein, called by TCRdb with MiXCR from the multiplex PCR reads. The repertoire includes approximately 610,000 distinct CDR3 sequences, approximately 15% of them detected once, and approximately 20% sits in the top ten. The CDR3 is 14 amino acids. Germline CDR1 reads WNHNN; CDR2 reads SYGVQD (reference sequence). V lost 0 bases and J lost 4, with 10 bases in between. In this sample, this clonotype turned up many times. What it binds is unknown. Uncontrolled infection, other autoimmune disease, pregnancy and lactation each barred patients from inclusion. Fresh peripheral blood, roughly 9.6 ml, was the source of the PBMCs.

This sequence was found in a woman younger than 30 with Graves' hyperthyroidism. What was sequenced was blood. The chain is built from TRBV10-1 and TRBJ2-7; D possibly corresponds to TRBD2 (6 bases). The CDR3 sequence: CASSESFGTYEQYF. The CDR3 region has the DNA TGCGCCAGCAGTGAGTCGTTTGGGACTTACGAGCAGTACTTC.